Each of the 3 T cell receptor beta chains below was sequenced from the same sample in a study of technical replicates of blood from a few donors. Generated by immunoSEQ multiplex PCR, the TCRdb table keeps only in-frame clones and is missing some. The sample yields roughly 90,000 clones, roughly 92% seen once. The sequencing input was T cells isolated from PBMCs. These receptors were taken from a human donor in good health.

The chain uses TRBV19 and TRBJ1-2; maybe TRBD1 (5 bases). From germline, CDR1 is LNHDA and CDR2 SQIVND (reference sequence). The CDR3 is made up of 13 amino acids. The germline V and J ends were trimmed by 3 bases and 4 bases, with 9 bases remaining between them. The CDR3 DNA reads TGTGCCAGTAGTATGGGGGGAGTCTATGGCTACACCTTC. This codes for CASSMGGVYGYTF.

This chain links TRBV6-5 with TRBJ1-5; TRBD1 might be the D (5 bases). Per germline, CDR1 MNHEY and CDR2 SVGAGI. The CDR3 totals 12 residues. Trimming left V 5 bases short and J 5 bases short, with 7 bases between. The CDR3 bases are TGTGCCAGCAGTAGGGGCGATCAGCCCCAGCATTTT. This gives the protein CASSRGDQPQHF.

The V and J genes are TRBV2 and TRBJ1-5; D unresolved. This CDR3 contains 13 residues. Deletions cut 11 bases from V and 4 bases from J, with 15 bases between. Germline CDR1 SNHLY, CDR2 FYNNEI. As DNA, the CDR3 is TGTGCCGCAGCGGAGAGGCCAAATCAGCCCCAGCATTTT. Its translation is CAAAERPNQPQHF.